This entry is about one T cell receptor (beta chain). What it recognizes is unknown. This sample was included in a study of T cell responses to AZD1222 COVID-19 vaccine. About the research overall: Investigators merged groups given second doses at roughly 4 or roughly 12 weeks.

Overall study findings and caveats: Unmutated variant regions are reportedly targeted by nearly half of spike-specific TCRs. Of the AZD1222 recipients, only five to seven were seropositive at baseline. Sampled repertoires all dated from after the peak T cell response.

Clones were sequenced by immunoSEQ multiplex PCR, and TCRdb holds only the in-frame ones, with some missing. Among 150,000 or so clones listed, less than 95% were seen once. The CDR3 has 13 amino acids. V lost 7 bases to trimming and J lost 4 bases, with 11 bases between them. Sequences were derived from peripheral blood, sampled on day 0 of AZD1222 vaccination. The rearrangement links TRBV12-3 or TRBV12-4 to TRBJ1-5; no clear D gene. The receptor's source is an adult in good health. The CDR3 reads CASNPDNNQPQHF. The CDR3 region has the DNA TGTGCCAGCAACCCAGACAATAATCAGCCCCAGCATTTT.